This note documents a single T cell receptor beta chain sequence. As yet, its antigen is unknown. Researchers took RNA transcripts and amplified the TCR beta CDR3 regions from them. The HTBI primer set was used in a first-round RT-PCR of the TCR CDR3. Each CDR3 protein is one row after TCRdb ran MiXCR on the multiplex PCR reads. In the table there are around 430,000 distinct CDR3 sequences, about 15% of which are singletons. The data were obtained in a study of T cells in Graves' hyperthyroidism and ophthalmopathy. Study conclusions and caveats: Most expanded thyroid clonotypes above 0.001 also appeared in blood.

The germline CDR1 and CDR2 sequences are LGHNT and FRNRAP. This CDR3 has 12 residues. The V gene lost 3 bases and the J gene lost 6 bases, with 8 bases spanning the gap. This sequence joins TRBV12-5 and TRBJ1-2, with D perhaps matching TRBD1 (5 bases). The sequenced material came from blood. The receptor was derived from a woman aged 25 to 39 with Graves' hyperthyroidism. The CDR3 sequence is CASGFGGDGYTF. The CDR3 DNA reads TGTGCTAGTGGTTTTGGGGGAGATGGCTACACCTTC.